What follows describes a single TCR beta chain. As yet, its antigen is unknown. The sample belongs to a study of identical twins. Study results and limitations: Cord blood beta clonotypes that were abundant carried fewer insertions, and memory repertoires showed no such trend.

Template switching (which added a universal primer site) was used, and cDNA carried unique molecular identifiers. TCRdb re-called the 5' RACE reads through MiXCR, storing one row per CDR3 protein. Altogether about 240,000 distinct CDR3 sequences are present, 12% being singletons, with the ten largest covering roughly 3.7%. J lost 5 bases, V lost 0 bases, and 10 bases had no gene match. CDR1 is LNHNV, CDR2 YYDKDF, per germline (reference sequence). This CDR3 is 18 amino acids long. These sequences were also reported in another study, on yellow fever vaccine responses in identical twins.

The sequence was obtained from a woman under 30 in good health. The sequenced material came from memory (CD45RO+) T cells sorted from blood. The V call is TRBV15, the J call TRBJ2-1; 10 nucleotides line up with TRBD2. The DNA of the CDR3 is TGTGCCACCAGCAGAGATGCGTCTAGCGGGAGAGACGACAATGAGCAGTTCTTC. As protein: CATSRDASSGRDDNEQFF.